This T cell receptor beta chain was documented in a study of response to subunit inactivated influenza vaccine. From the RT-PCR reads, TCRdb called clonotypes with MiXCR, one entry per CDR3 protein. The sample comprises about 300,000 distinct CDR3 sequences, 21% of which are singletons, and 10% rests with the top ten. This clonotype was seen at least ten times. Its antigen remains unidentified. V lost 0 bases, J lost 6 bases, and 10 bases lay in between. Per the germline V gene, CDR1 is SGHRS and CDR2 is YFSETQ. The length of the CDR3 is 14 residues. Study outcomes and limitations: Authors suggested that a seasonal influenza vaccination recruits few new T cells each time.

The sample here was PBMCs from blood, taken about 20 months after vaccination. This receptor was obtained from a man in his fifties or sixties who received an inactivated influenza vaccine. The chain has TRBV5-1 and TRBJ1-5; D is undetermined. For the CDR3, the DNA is TGCGCCAGCAGCTTGGAGGCAGGCGTTCAGCCCCAGCATTTT. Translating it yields CASSLEAGVQPQHF.